This T cell receptor (delta chain) was retrieved from a study of Vδ1+ human thymocytes. Study outcomes and limitations: Thymic TRG and TRD repertoires appeared highly polyclonal. Despite high sort purity, roughly 21% of thymic T cell receptor delta sequences were Vdelta2.

From germline, CDR1 is TSWWSYY and CDR2 QGS. This CDR3 region has 21 residues. J was trimmed by 0 bases and V by 0 bases; bases with no gene match: 16. Thymocytes were sorted as CD3+ TCRVdelta1+ TCRVdelta2- after alphabeta T cell depletion. Purity of the sorted Vdelta1+ thymocytes ranged from roughly 96% to 99.6%. Sequences come from RNA converted to cDNA by reverse transcription. The CDR3 regions were amplified by multiplex PCR from V-gene primers to a constant-region primer. TCRdb re-processed the multiplex PCR reads using CATT. The repertoire holds about 75,000 delta-chain clones, 30% to 45% seen once, with 0.2% to 0.3% in the top ten. This clone has more than one count but fewer than ten. The antigen is not known. This sample includes further DNA sequences coding for the same CDR3.

The J gene is TRDJ1, the V gene TRDV1, with TRDD3 matching 10 bases. The sequence derives from a boy in the first two years of life who had congenital heart surgery. Sequencing input: Vdelta1+ gamma-delta thymocytes from the thymus. Subset here: FACS-sorted CD3+ TCRalphabeta- TCRVdelta1+ TCRVdelta2- thymocytes. CDR3 sequence: CALGELVPTWGIQAYTDKLIF. As DNA, the CDR3 is TGTGCTCTTGGGGAACTAGTTCCTACTTGGGGGATACAAGCGTACACCGATAAACTCATCTTT.